These 15 T cell receptor beta chains were sequenced from one sample in a study of T cell responses to AZD1222 COVID-19 vaccine. Produced via immunoSEQ multiplex PCR; TCRdb's table is partial and in-frame only. The sample lists 150,000 to 200,000 clones, about 90% seen once, with approximately 6.2% in the top ten. The sequenced sample was peripheral blood, obtained 28 days after the second AZD1222 dose. The source of these receptors is an adult who received the AZD1222 COVID-19 vaccine.

This chain uses TRBV10-3 with TRBJ2-1, with 12 bases that match TRBD2. The CDR3 is 15 amino acids. Germline CDR1 ENHRY, CDR2 SYGVKD. The V gene end was trimmed by 6 bases and the J gene end by 6 bases; junction bases not matched to a gene: 6. The CDR3 region is CAIRASGGVGNEQFF. As DNA, the CDR3 is TGTGCCATCAGGGCTAGCGGGGGGGTAGGCAATGAGCAGTTCTTC.

This chain connects TRBV19 to TRBJ2-2; TRBD1 aligns across 8 bases. The V gene's germline CDR1 is LNHDA and CDR2 SQIVND (reference sequence). With 1 base clipped from V and 6 bases from J, the junction kept 7 bases outside the gene matches. The CDR3 totals 16 residues. The CDR3 loop reads CASSIGDRLPSGELFF. The CDR3 region has the DNA TGTGCCAGTAGTATAGGGGACAGGCTTCCGTCCGGGGAGCTGTTTTTT.

This chain connects TRBV6-2 or TRBV6-3 to TRBJ1-2; D ambiguous. The CDR3 is 13 amino acids. The germline V gene has CDR1 MNHEY and CDR2 SVGEGT. V lost 0 bases and J 3 bases, leaving 5 bases between the germline ends. For the CDR3, the DNA is TGTGCCAGCAGTTACTCGGGATACTATGGCTACACCTTC. Amino acids: CASSYSGYYGYTF.

This clone showed up just a few times. V usage is TRBV5-6 and J usage is TRBJ1-2; 7 nucleotides match TRBD1. Germline V lookup: CDR1 SGHDT, CDR2 YYEEEE. With 2 bases clipped from V and 6 bases from J, the junction kept 4 bases outside the gene matches. The CDR3 is made up of 13 amino acids. The CDR3 here is CASSFQGQNGYTF. The CDR3, as DNA: TGTGCCAGCAGCTTCCAGGGACAGAATGGCTACACCTTC.

The V gene is TRBV5-3, the J gene TRBJ1-5; D ambiguous. TRBV5-3 is annotated as an ORF whose role is uncertain. The CDR3 has 14 amino acids. V dropped 1 base and J dropped 3 bases, with 8 bases sitting between them. Here the CDR3 DNA reads TGTGCCAGAAGCTTGAGTACAGTCAATCAGCCCCAGCATTTT. Protein sequence: CARSLSTVNQPQHF.

The rearrangement uses TRBV14 and TRBJ2-3; tentative D call: TRBD1 (6 bases). V was clipped by 1 base and J by 4 bases, with 9 bases between them. This CDR3 has 14 amino acids. The germline V gene encodes CDR1 SGHDN and CDR2 FVKESK. The CDR3 DNA sequence: TGTGCCAGCAGCCAAGGAGGGGGTGCAGATACGCAGTATTTT. Its protein is CASSQGGGADTQYF.

V is TRBV6-1 and J is TRBJ1-4, with D perhaps matching TRBD1 (6 bases). The CDR3 loop spans 15 amino acids. V gave up 5 bases and J gave up 5 bases, with 15 bases separating them. CDR1 is MNHNS and CDR2 is SASEGT in the germline V gene. CDR3 DNA: TGTGCCAGCAGTTTTCAGGGGTTGGGAAATGAAAAACTGTTTTTT. This encodes CASSFQGLGNEKLFF.

The rearrangement links TRBV23-1 to TRBJ1-6; the match to TRBD1 covers 7 bases. TRBV23-1 is recorded as an ORF, its role being uncertain. V lost 2 bases and J lost 8; bases outside the gene matches: 15. This CDR3 has 18 residues. The CDR3 nucleotides are TGCGCCAGCAGTCAAACGAAACTAGACAGGGTTTGGGATTCACCCCTCCACTTT. This sequence encodes CASSQTKLDRVWDSPLHF.

The J gene is TRBJ2-3, the V gene TRBV5-8, with unresolved D. The CDR3 has 12 amino acids. CDR1 and CDR2 (germline): SGHTS, YDEGEE. Trimming removed 0 bases at V and 5 bases at J, with 4 bases between. CDR3 DNA: TGTGCCAGCAGCTTGGGGAGAGATACGCAGTATTTT. Protein: CASSLGRDTQYF.

This clone occurred once. The chain links TRBV27 to TRBJ1-2, with no clear D. The CDR3 runs 13 residues. CDR1 is MNHEY and CDR2 is SMNVEV in the germline V gene (reference sequence). Between the trimmed V and J ends, which lost 6 bases and 4 bases, there was a span of 12 bases. The CDR3 reads CASSPSGVYGYTF. The CDR3 DNA follows: TGTGCCAGCAGCCCCAGCGGTGTCTATGGCTACACCTTC.

The chain carries TRBV18 and TRBJ2-7; D is unresolved. Germline lookup yields CDR1 KGHSH and CDR2 LQKENI. V shed 1 base and J shed 2 bases, with 6 bases lying between them. This CDR3 spans 13 amino acids. DNA of the CDR3: TGTGCCAGCTCACCACAAGGGCCCTACGAGCAGTACTTC. Its protein is CASSPQGPYEQYF.

The chain is built from TRBV11-2 and TRBJ2-1; TRBD2 matches at 11 bases. The CDR3 consists of 18 residues. V trimming: 1 base; J trimming: 7 bases; junction bases outside the gene matches: 12. Germline assignment: CDR1 SGHAT and CDR2 FQNNGV. CDR3 bases: TGTGCCAGCAGCTTAGGCAGATTACTAGCGGGAGAGGGGAATGAGCAGTTCTTC. Translating gives CASSLGRLLAGEGNEQFF.

This clone has just one count. The rearrangement uses TRBV7-9 and TRBJ1-3; 12 bases match TRBD1. Germline-derived CDR1 and CDR2 are SEHNR and FQNEAQ (reference sequence). With V trimmed by 1 base and J by 5 bases, 3 bases remained unmatched. CDR3 size: 16 residues. CDR3 sequence: CASSLGDRGQRNTIYF. The CDR3 nucleotides read TGTGCCAGCAGCTTAGGGGACAGGGGGCAGAGAAACACCATATATTTT. Variable domain in full (rest from reference TRBV7-9 and TRBJ1-3): DTGVSQNPRHKITKRGQNVTFRCDPISEHNRLYWYRQTLGQGPEFLTYFQNEAQLEKSRLLSDRFSAERPKGSFSTLEIQRTEQGDSAMYLCASSLGDRGQRNTIYFGEGSWLTVV.

The chain links TRBV30 to TRBJ2-7, with 7 bases fitting TRBD1. Unmatched junction bases numbered 5, after V lost 3 bases and J lost 6 bases. Germline V gives CDR1 GTSNPN, CDR2 SVGIG (reference sequence). This CDR3 spans 12 amino acids. The CDR3 coding sequence is TGTGCCTGGAGCGGGACAGCCGGCGAGCAGTACTTC. It specifies CAWSGTAGEQYF.

The gene calls are TRBV7-9 and TRBJ1-4; D perhaps matches TRBD1 (6 bases). The V end lost 5 bases, the J end lost 8 bases, and 18 bases lay between the germline ends. Germline V gene sequence: CDR1 SEHNR, CDR2 FQNEAQ (reference sequence). This CDR3 region has 15 residues. CDR3 sequence (DNA): TGTGCCAGCAGCCCCGGAGGGGGGCACGGGGAAAAACTGTTTTTT. Its protein product is CASSPGGGHGEKLFF.